This T cell receptor (beta chain) is from a study of glioma-infiltrating T cells after dendritic cell vaccination. The assay was immunoSEQ multiplex PCR, and TCRdb's table has in-frame clones only and misses some. The sample consists of 2,000 to 2,500 clones, roughly 72% of them appearing once. This clone was seen once. Documented time point: after dendritic cell vaccination, including at tumor progression/relapse. Dendritic cells derived from monocytes and pulsed with autologous tumor lysate formed the vaccine. The CDR3 spans 14 residues. With 5 bases removed from V and 6 bases from J, the gap between germline ends came to 14 bases. Germline assignment: CDR1 MNHEY and CDR2 SMNVEV (reference sequence).

The specimen was tumor tissue, collected after dendritic cell vaccination. The J gene is TRBJ2-1, the V gene TRBV27; D is ambiguous. This TCR was recovered from a human donor with glioblastoma. The CDR3 protein is CASSISVTSNEQFF. DNA for the CDR3: TGTGCCAGCAGTATTAGTGTAACTTCCAATGAGCAGTTCTTC.